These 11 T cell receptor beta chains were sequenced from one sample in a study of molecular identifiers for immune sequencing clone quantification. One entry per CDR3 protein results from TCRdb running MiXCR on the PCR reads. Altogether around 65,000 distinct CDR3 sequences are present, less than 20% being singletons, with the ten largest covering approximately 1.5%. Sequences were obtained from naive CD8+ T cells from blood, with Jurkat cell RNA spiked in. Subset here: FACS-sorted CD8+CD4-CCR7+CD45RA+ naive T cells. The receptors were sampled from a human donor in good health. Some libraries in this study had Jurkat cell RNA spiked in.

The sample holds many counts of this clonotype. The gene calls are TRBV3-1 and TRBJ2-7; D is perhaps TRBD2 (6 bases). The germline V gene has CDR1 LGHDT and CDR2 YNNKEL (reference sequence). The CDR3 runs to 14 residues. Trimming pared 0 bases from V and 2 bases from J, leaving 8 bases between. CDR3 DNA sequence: TGTGCCAGCAGCCAAGATTGGGGGGCCTACGAGCAGTACTTC. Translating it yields CASSQDWGAYEQYF.

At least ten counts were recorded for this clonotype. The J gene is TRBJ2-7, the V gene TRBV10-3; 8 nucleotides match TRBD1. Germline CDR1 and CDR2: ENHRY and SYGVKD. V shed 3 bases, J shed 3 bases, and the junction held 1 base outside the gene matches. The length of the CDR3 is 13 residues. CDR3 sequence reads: CAISEGQGYEQYF. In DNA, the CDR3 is TGTGCCATCAGTGAAGGACAGGGCTACGAGCAGTACTTC.

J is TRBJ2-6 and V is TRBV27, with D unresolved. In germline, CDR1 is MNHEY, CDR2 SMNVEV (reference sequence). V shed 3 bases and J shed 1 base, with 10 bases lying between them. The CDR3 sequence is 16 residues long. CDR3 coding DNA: TGTGCCAGCAGTTTCACGGATGCTTCTGGGGCCAACGTCCTGACTTTC. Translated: CASSFTDASGANVLTF.

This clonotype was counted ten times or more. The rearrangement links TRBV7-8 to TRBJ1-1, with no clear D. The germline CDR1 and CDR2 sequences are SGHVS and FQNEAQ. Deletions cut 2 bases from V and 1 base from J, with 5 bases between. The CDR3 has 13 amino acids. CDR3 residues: CASSLQWNTEAFF. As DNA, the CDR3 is TGTGCCAGCAGCTTACAGTGGAACACTGAAGCTTTCTTT.

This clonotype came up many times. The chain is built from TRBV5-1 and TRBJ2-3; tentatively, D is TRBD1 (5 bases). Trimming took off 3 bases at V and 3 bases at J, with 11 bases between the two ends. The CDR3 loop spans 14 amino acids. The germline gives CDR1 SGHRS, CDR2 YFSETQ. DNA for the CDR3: TGCGCCAGCAGCTACCAGGGTCGGACAGATACGCAGTATTTT. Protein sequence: CASSYQGRTDTQYF.

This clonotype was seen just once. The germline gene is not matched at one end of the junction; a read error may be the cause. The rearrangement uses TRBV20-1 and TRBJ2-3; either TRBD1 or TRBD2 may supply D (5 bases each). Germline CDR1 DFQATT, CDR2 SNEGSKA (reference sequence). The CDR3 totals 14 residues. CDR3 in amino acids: CSAPGASRTDTQYF. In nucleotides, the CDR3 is TGCAGTGCACCCGGGGCCTCTCGCACGGATACGCAGTATTTT.

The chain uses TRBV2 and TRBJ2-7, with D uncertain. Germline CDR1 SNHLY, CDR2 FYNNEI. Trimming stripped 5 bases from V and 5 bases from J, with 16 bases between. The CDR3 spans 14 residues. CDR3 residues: CASSITKASHEQYF. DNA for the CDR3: TGTGCCAGCAGTATTACCAAGGCTTCCCACGAGCAGTACTTC.

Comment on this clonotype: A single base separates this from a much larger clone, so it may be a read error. CDR3 in DNA: TGTGCCAGCAGCTTAGGCCGGGGACGAAACGAGCAGTGCTTC. Translation: CASSLGRGRNEQCF. This chain links TRBV13 with TRBJ2-7, with D perhaps being TRBD1 or TRBD2 (5 bases each). The CDR3 is 14 amino acids. Per germline, CDR1 PRHDT and CDR2 FYEKMQ (reference sequence).

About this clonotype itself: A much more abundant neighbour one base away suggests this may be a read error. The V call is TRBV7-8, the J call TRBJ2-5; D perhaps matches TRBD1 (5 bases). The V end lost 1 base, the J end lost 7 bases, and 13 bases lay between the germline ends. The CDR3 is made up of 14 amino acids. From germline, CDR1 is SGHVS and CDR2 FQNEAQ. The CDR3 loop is CASSLGQGMGTQYF. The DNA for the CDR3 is TGTGCCAGCAGCTTAGGGCAGGGTATGGGGACCCAGTACTTC.

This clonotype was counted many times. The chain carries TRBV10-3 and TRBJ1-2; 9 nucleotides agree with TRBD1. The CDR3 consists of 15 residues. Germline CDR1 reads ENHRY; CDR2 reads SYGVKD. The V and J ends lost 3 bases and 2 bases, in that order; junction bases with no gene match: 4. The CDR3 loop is CAISEVGQGNYGYTF. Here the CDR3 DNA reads TGTGCCATCAGTGAAGTGGGACAGGGAAACTATGGCTACACCTTC.

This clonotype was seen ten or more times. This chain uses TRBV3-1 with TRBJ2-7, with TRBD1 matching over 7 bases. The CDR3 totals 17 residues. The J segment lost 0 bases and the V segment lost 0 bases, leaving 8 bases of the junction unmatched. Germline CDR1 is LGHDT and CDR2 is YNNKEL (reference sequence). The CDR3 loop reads CASSQDEQTGSSYEQYF. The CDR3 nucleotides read TGTGCCAGCAGCCAAGATGAGCAGACAGGGAGCTCCTACGAGCAGTACTTC.